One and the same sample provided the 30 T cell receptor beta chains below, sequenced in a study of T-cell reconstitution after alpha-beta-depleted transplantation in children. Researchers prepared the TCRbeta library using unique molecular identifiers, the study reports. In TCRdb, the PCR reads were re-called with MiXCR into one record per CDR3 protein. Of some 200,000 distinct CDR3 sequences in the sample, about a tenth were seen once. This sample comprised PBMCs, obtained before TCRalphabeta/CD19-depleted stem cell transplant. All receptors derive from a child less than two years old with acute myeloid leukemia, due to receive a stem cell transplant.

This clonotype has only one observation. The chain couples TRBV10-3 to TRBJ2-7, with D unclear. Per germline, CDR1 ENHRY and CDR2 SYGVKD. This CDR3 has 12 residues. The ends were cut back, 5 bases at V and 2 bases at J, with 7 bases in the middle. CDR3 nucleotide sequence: TGTGCCATCAGTCCCGAAACCTACGAGCAGTACTTC. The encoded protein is CAISPETYEQYF.

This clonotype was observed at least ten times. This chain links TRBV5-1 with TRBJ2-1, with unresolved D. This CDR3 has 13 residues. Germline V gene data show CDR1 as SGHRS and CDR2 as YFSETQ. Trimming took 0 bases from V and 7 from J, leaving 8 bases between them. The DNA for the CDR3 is TGCGCCAGCAGCTTGGCCTACGGGAATGAGCAGTTCTTC. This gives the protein CASSLAYGNEQFF.

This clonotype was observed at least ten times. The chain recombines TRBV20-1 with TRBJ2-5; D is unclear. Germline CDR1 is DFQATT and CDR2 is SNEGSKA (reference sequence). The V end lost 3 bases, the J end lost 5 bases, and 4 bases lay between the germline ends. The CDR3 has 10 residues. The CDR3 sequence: CSARAETQYF. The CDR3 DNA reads TGCAGTGCTAGGGCCGAGACCCAGTACTTC.

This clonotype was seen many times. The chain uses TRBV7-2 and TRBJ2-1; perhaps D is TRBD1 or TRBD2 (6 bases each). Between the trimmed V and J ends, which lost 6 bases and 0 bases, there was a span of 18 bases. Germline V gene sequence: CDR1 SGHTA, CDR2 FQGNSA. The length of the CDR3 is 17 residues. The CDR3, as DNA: TGTGCCAGCAGGCCCGCCCGACTAGGGGGCTCCTACAATGAGCAGTTCTTC. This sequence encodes CASRPARLGGSYNEQFF.

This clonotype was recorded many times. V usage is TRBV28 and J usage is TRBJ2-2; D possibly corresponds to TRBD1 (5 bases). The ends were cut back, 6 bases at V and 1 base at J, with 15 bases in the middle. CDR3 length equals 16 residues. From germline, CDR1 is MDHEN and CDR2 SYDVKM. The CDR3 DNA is TGTGCCAGCAGACCTAGGTGGCAGGGGAACACCGGGGAGCTGTTTTTT. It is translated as CASRPRWQGNTGELFF.

This CDR3 reads CASSSPGQGPTTSEQYF. For the CDR3, the DNA is TGTGCCAGCAGTTCACCGGGACAGGGTCCAACTACATCCGAGCAGTACTTC. This chain joins TRBV12-3 or TRBV12-4 and TRBJ2-7, with 9 bases that match TRBD1. This CDR3 is built from 17 residues. Trimming took 4 bases from V and 6 from J; bases not matched to a gene: 16.

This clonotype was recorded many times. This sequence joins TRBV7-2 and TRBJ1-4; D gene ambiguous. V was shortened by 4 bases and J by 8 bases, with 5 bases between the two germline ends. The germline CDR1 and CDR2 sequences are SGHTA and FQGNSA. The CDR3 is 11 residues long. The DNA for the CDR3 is TGTGCCAGCAGCTCAGAGGAAAAACTGTTTTTT. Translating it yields CASSSEEKLFF.

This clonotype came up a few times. The CDR3 DNA reads TGCGCCAGCAGCGCGACGACAGGGGGCAACACTGAAGCTTTCTTT. This sequence encodes CASSATTGGNTEAFF. The chain employs TRBV4-3 and TRBJ1-1, with 10 positions matching TRBD1. The ends lost 5 bases at V and 2 bases at J; junction bases unmatched: 5. CDR1 LGHNA and CDR2 YSLEER come from the germline V gene. The CDR3 extends over 15 amino acids.

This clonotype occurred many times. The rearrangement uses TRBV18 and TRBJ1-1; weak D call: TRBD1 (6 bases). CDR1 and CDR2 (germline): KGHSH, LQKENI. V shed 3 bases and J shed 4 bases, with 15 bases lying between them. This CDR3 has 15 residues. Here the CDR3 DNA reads TGTGCCAGCTCACCGGCCGGGACAACGACCACTGAAGCTTTCTTT. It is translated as CASSPAGTTTTEAFF.

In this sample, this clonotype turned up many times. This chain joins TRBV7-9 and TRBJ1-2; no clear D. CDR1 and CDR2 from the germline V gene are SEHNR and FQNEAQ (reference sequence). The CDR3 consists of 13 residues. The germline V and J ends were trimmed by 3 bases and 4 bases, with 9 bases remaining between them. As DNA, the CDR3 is TGTGCCAGCAGCTTGGCGACCGCCTATGGCTACACCTTC. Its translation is CASSLATAYGYTF.

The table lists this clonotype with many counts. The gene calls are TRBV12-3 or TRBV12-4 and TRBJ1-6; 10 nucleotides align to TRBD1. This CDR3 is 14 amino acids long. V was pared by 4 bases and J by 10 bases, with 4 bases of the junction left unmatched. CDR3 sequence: CASSWGTGESPLHF. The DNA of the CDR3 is TGTGCCAGCAGTTGGGGGACAGGGGAATCACCCCTCCACTTT.

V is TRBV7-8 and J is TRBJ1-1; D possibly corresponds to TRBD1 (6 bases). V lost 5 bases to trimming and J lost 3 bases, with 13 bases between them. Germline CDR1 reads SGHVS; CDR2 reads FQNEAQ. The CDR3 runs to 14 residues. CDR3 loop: CASSLSAGDTEAFF. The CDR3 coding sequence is TGTGCCAGCAGCCTATCGGCAGGGGACACTGAAGCTTTCTTT.

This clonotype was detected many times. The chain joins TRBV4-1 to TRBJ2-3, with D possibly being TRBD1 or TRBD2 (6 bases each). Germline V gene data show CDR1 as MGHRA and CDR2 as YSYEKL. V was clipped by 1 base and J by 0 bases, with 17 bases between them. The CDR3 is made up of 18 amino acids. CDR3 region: CASSQGRARGHSTDTQYF. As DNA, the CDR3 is TGCGCCAGCAGCCAAGGCAGGGCCCGGGGGCACAGCACAGATACGCAGTATTTT.

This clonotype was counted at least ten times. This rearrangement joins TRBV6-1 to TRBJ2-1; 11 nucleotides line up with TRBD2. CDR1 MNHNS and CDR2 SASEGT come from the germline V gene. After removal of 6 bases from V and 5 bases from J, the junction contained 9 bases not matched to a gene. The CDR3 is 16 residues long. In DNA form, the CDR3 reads TGTGCCAGCAGCGTCCCCGGGACTAGCGGAAACAATGAGCAGTTCTTC. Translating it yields CASSVPGTSGNNEQFF.

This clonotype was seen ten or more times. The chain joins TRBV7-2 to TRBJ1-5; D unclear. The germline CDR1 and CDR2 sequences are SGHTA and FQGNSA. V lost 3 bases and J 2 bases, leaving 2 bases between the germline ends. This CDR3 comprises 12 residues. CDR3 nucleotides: TGTGCCAGCAGCTTCCGCAATCAGCCCCAGCATTTT. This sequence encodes CASSFRNQPQHF.

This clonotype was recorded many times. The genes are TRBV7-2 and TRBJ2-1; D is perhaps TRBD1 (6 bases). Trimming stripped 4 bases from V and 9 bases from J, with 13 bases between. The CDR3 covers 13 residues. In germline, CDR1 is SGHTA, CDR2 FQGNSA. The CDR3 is CASSSTGSFEQFF. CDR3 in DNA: TGTGCCAGCAGCTCTACAGGGTCATTTGAGCAGTTCTTC. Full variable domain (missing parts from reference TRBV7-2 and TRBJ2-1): GAGVSQSPSNKVTEKGKDVELRCDPISGHTALYWYRQSLGQGLEFLIYFQGNSAPDKSGLPSDRFSAERTGGSVSTLTIQRTQQEDSAVYLCASSSTGSFEQFFGPGTRLTVL.

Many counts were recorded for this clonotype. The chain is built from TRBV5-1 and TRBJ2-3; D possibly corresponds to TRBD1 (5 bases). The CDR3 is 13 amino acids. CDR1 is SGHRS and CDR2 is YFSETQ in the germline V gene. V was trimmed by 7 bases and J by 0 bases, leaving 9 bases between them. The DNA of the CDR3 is TGCGCCAGCGCCCAGGGTAGCACAGATACGCAGTATTTT. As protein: CASAQGSTDTQYF.

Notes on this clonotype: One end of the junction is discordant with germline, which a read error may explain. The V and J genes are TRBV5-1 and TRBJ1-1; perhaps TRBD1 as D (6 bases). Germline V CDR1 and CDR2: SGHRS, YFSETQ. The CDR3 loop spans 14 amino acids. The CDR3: CASNLQTGGTEAFF. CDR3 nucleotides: TGCGCCAGCAACTTGCAGACAGGCGGCACTGAAGCTTTCTTT.

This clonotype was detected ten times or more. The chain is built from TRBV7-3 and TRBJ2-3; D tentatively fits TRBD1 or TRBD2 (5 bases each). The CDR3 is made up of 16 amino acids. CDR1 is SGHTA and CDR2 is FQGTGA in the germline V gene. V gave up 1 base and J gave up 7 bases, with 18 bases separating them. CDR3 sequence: CASSLRGLDWGNTQYF. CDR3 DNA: TGTGCCAGCAGCTTAAGAGGTCTGGACTGGGGGAATACGCAGTATTTT.

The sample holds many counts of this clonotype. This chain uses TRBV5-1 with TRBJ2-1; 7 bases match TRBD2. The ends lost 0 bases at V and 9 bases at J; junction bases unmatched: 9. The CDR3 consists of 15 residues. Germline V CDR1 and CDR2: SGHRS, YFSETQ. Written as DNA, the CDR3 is TGCGCCAGCAGCTTGGGCGGGAGCCCCAAACGTGAGCAGTTCTTC. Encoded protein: CASSLGGSPKREQFF.

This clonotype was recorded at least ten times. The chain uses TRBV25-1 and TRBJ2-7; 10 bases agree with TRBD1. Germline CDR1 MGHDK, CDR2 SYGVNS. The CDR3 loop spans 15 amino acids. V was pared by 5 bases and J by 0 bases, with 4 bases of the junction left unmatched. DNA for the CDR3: TGTGCCAGCAGTAACCGGGACAGGGGCTCCTACGAGCAGTACTTC. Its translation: CASSNRDRGSYEQYF.

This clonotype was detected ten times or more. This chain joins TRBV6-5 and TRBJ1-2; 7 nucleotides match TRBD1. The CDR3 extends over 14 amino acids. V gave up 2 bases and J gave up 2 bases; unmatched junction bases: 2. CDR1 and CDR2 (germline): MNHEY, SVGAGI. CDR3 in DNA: TGTGCCAGCAGTTACCTGGACAGGAACTATGGCTACACCTTC. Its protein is CASSYLDRNYGYTF.

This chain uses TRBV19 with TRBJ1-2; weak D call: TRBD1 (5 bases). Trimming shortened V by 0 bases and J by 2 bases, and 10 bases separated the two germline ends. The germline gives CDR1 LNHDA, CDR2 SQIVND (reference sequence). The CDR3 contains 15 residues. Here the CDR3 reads CASSIDREGNYGYTF. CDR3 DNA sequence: TGTGCCAGTAGTATAGATCGGGAGGGGAACTATGGCTACACCTTC. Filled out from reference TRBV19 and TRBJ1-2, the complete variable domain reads DGGITQSPKYLFRKEGQNVTLSCEQNLNHDAMYWYRQDPGQGLRLIYYSQIVNDFQKGDIAEGYSVSREKKESFPLTVTSAQKNPTAFYLCASSIDREGNYGYTFGSGTRLTVV.

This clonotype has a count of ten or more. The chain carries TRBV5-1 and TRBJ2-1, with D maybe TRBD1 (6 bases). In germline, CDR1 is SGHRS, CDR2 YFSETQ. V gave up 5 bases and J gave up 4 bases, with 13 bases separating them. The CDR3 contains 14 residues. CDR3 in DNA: TGCGCCAGCAGAATAAACAGGGTTTACAATGAGCAGTTCTTC. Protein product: CASRINRVYNEQFF.

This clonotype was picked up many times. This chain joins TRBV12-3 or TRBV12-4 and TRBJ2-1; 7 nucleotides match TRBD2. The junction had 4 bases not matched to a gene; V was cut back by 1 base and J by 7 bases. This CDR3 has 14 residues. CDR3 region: CASSLGGSGNEQFF. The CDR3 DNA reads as TGTGCCAGCAGTTTAGGCGGGAGTGGGAATGAGCAGTTCTTC.

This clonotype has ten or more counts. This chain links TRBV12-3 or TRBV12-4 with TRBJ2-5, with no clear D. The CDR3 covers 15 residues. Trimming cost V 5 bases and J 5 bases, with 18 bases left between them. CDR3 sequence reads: CASSPRTAKRETQYF. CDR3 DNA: TGTGCCAGCAGTCCGAGGACGGCTAAAAGGGAGACCCAGTACTTC.

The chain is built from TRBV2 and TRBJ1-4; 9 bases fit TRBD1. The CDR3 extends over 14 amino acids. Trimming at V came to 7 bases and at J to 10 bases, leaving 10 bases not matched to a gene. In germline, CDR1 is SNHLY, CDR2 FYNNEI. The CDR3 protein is CASTEGTGSGKLFF. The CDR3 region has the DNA TGTGCCAGCACCGAAGGGACAGGGAGTGGAAAACTGTTTTTT.

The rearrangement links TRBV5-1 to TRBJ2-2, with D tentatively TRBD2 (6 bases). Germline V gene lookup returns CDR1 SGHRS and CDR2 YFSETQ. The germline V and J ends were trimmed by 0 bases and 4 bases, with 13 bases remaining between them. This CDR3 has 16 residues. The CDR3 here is CASSLEAVGGTGELFF. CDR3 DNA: TGCGCCAGCAGCTTGGAAGCGGTCGGGGGCACCGGGGAGCTGTTTTTT.

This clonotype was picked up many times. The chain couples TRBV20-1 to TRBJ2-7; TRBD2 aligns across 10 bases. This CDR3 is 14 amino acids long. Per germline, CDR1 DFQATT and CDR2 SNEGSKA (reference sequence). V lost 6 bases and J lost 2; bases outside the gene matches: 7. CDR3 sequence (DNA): TGCAGTGCAGACGGCCTAGCGGGGGCCTACGAGCAGTACTTC. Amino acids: CSADGLAGAYEQYF.

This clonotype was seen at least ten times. The CDR3 is CASSLGASGDNEQFF. The CDR3 nucleotides are TGCGCCAGCAGCTTGGGTGCTAGCGGGGACAATGAGCAGTTCTTC. The J gene is TRBJ2-1, the V gene TRBV5-1; 9 positions match TRBD2. The V and J ends lost 0 bases and 5 bases, in that order; junction bases with no gene match: 3. This CDR3 has 15 amino acids. Per germline, CDR1 SGHRS and CDR2 YFSETQ.